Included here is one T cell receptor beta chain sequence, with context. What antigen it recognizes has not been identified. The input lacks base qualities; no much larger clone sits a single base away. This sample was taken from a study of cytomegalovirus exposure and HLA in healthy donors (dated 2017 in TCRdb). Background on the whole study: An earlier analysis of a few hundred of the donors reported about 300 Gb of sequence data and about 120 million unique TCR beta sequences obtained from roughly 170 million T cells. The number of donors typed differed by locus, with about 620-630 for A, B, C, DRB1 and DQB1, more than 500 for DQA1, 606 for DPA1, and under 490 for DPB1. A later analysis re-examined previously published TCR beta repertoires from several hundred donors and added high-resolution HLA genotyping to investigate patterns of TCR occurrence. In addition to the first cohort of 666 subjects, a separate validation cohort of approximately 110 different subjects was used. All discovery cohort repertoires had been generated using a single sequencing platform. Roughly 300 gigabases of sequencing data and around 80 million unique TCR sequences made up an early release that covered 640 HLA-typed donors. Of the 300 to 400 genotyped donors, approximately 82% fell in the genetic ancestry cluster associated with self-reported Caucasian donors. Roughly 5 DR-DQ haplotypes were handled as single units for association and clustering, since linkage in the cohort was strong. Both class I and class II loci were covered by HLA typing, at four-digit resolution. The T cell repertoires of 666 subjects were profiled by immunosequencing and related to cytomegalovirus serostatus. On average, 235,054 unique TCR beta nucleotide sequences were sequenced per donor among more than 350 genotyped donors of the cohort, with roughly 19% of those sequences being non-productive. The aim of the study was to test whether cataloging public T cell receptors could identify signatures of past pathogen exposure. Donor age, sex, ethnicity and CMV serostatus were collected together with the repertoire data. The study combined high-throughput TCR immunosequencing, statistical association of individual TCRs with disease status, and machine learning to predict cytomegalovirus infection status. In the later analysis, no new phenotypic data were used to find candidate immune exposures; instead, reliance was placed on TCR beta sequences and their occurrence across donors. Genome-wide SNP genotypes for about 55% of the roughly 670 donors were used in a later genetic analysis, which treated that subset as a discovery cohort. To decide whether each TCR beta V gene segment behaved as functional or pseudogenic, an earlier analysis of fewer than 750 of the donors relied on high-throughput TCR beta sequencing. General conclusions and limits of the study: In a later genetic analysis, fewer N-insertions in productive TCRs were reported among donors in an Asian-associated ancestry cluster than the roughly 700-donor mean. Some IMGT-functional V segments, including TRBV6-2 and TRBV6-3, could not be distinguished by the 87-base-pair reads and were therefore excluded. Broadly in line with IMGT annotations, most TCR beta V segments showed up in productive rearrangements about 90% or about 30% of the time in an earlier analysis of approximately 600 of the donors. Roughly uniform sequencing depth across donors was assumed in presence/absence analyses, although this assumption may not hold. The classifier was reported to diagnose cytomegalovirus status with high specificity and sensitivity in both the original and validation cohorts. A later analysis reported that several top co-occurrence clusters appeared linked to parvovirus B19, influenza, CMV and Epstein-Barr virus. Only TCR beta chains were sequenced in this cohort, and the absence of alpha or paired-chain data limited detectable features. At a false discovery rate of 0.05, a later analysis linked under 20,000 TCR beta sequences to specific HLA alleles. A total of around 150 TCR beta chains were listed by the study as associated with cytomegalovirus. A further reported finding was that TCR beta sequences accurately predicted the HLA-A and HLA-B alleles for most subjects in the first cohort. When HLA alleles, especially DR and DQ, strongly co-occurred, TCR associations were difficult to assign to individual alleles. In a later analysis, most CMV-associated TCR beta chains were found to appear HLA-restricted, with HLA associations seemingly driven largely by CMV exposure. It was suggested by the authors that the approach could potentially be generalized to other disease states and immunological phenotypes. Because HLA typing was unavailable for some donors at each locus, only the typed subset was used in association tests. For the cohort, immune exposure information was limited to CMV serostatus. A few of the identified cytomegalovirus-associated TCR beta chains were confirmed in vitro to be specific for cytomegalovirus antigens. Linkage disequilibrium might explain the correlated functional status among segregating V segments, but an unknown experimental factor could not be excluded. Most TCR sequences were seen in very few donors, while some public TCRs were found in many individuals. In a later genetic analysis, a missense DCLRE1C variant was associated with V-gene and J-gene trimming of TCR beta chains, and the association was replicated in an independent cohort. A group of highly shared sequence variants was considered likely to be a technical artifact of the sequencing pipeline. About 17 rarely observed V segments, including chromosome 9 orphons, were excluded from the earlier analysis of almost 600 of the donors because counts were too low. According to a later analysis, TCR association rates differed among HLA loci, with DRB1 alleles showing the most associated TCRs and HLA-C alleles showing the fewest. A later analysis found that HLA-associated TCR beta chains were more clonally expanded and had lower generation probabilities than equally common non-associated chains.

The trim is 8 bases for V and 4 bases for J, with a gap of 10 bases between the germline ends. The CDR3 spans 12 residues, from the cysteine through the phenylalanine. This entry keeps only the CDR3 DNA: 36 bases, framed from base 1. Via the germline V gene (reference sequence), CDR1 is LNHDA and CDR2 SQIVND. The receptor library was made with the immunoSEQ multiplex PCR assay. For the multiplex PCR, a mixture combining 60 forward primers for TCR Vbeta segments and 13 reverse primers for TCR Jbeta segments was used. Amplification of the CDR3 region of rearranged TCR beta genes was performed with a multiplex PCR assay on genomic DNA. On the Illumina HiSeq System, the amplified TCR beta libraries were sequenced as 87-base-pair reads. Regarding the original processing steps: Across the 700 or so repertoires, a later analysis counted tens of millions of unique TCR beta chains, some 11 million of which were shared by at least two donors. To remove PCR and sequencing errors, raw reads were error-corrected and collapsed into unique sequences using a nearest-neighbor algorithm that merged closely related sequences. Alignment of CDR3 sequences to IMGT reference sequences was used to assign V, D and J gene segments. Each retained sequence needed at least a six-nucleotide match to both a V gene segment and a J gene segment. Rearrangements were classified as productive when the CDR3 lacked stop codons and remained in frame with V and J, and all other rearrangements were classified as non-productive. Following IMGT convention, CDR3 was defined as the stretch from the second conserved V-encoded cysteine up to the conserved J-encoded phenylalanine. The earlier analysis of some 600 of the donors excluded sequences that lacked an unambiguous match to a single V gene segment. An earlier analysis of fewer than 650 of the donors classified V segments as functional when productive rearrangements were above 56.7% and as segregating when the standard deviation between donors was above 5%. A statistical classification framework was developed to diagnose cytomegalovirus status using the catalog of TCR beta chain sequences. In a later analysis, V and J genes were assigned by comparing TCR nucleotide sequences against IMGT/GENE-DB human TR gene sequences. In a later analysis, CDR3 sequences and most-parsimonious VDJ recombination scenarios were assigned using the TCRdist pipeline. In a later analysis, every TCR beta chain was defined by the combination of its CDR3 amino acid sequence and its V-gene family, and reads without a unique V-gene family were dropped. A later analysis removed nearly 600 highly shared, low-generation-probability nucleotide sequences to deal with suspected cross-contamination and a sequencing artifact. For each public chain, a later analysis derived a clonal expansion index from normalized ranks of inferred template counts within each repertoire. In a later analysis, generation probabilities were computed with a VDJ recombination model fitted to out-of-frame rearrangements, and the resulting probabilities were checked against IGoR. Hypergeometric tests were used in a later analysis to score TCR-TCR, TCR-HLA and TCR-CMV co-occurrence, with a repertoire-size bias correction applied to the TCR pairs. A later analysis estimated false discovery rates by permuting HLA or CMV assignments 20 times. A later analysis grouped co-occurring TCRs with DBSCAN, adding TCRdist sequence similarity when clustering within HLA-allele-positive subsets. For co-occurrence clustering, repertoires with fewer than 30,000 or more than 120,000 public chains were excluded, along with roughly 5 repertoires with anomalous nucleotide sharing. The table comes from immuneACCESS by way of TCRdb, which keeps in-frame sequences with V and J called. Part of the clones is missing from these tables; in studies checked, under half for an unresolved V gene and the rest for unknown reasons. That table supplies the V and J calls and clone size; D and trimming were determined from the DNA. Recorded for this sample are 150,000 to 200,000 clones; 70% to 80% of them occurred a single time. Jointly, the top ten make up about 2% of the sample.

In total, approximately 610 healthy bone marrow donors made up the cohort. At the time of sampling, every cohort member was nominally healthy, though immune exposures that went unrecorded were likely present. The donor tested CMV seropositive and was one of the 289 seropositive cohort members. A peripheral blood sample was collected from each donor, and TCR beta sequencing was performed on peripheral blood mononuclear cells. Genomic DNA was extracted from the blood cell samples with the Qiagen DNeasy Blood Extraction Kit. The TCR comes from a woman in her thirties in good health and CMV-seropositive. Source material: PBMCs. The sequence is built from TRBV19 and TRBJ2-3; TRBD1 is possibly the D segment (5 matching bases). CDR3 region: CASATGSDTQYF. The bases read TGTGCCAGTGCTACAGGTTCAGATACGCAGTATTTT.